This T cell receptor beta chain was found in a study of blood T cell repertoires in COVID-19. Per the original methods: Amplification from reference gene primers served as the basis for estimated nucleated cell counts. Here immunoSEQ multiplex PCR was the method, and the copy in TCRdb shows in-frame clones only, minus some. V, J and clone size derive from that table, while D and trimming were established from the DNA sequence. The sample holds just over 250,000 clones, around 84% seen once. The sample taken for sequencing was PBMCs or T cells enriched from blood (not recorded which). This TCR derives from a man aged 30-40 years with acute COVID-19.

CDR3 amino acids: CASSIWREDSPLHF. Here the CDR3 DNA reads TGTGCCAGTAGTATTTGGAGGGAGGATTCACCCCTCCACTTT. The V gene is TRBV19, the J gene TRBJ1-6; D gene uncertain. V lost 3 bases, J lost 8 bases, and 11 bases lay in between. Germline CDR1 LNHDA, CDR2 SQIVND (reference sequence). The CDR3 is made up of 14 amino acids.